This TCR beta chain emerged from a study of T-cell reconstitution after alpha-beta-depleted transplantation in children. Findings of the study overall: Counts and diversity of T cells one year after transplant came mostly from newly produced T cells.

The count of this clonotype is one. Its antigen is not identified. A library of TCRbeta sequences, prepared with unique molecular identifiers, was generated. Each CDR3 protein gets one entry after TCRdb re-called the PCR reads with MiXCR. The sample has around 800,000 distinct CDR3 sequences, approximately 15% seen once. The CDR3 consists of 14 residues. V gave up 3 bases and J gave up 2 bases, with 11 bases separating them. Germline V gene data show CDR1 as DFQATT and CDR2 as SNEGSKA (reference sequence). The material sequenced was PBMCs, mostly from graft donor cells, taken 360 days after TCRalphabeta/CD19-depleted stem cell transplant. The chain carries TRBV20-1 and TRBJ2-1; a possible D gene is TRBD2 (6 bases). The TCR originated in a male patient younger than 18 who had a stem cell transplant for acute lymphoblastic leukemia, so the T cells may come from the graft donor. DNA for the CDR3: TGCAGTGCTAGCAAAGCGGGCCCCTACAATGAGCAGTTCTTC. It yields the protein CSASKAGPYNEQFF.